Here is one T cell receptor beta chain with its context. Its target is unknown. Trimming left V 0 bases short and J 2 bases short, with 12 bases between. Germline CDR1 is SGHRS and CDR2 is YFSETQ. The CDR3 totals 16 residues. Second doses that came at about 4 or about 12 weeks were put together. Assay: immunoSEQ multiplex PCR; the TCRdb copy retains only in-frame clones and omits some. The sample contains roughly 150,000 clones, about 90% of which appear only once. This specimen belongs to a study of T cell responses to AZD1222 COVID-19 vaccine. General study points: Nearly half of the spike-specific TCRs reportedly recognize variant regions that carry no mutations. It was only after the peak T cell response that any repertoires were sampled. Seropositive status at baseline applied to only 6 or 7 AZD1222 recipients.

The receptor's source is an adult who received the AZD1222 COVID-19 vaccine. The material sequenced was peripheral blood, taken 28 days after the second AZD1222 dose. The chain links TRBV5-1 to TRBJ1-5; a possible D gene is TRBD1 (6 bases). CDR3 sequence: CASSLEGRGGNQPQHF. The DNA of the CDR3 is TGCGCCAGCAGCTTGGAAGGCAGGGGAGGCAATCAGCCCCAGCATTTT.